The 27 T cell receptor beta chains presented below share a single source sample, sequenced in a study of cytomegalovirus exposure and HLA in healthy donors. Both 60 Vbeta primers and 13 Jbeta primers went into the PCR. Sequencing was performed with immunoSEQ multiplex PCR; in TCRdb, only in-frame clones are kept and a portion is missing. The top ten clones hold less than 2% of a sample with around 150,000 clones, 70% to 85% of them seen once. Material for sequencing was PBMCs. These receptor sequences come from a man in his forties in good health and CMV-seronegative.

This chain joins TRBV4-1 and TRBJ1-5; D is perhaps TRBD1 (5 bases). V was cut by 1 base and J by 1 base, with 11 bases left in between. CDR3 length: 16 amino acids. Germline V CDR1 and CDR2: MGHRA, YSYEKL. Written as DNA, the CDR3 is TGCGCCAGCAGCCAAGTCGGGGGTCTGAGCAATCAGCCCCAGCATTTT. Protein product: CASSQVGGLSNQPQHF.

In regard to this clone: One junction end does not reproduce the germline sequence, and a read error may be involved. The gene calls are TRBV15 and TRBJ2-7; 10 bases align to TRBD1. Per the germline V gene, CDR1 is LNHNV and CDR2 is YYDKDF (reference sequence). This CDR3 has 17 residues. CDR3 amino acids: CAISRDPGQGISYEQYF. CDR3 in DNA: TGTGCCATCAGCAGAGATCCGGGACAGGGGATTTCCTACGAGCAGTACTTC.

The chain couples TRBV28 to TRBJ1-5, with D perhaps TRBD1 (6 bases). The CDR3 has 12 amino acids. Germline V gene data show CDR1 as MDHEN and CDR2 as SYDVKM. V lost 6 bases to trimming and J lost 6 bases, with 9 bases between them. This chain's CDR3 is CASRQGGQPQHF. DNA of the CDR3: TGTGCCAGCAGACAGGGCGGTCAGCCCCAGCATTTT.

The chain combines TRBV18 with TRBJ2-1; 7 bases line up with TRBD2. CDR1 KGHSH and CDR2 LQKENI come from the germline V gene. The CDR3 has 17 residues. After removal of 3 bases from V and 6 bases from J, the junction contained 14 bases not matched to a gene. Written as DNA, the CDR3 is TGTGCCAGCTCACCCCCCCAAGGCGGGAGAAGTGGCAATGAGCAGTTCTTC. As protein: CASSPPQGGRSGNEQFF.

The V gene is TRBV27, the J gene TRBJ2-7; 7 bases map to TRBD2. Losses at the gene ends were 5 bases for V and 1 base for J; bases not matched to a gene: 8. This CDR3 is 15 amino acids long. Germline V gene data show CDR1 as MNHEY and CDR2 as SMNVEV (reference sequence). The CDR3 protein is CASSPFAGGSYEQYF. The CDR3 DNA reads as TGTGCCAGCAGTCCCTTCGCCGGGGGGTCCTACGAGCAGTACTTC.

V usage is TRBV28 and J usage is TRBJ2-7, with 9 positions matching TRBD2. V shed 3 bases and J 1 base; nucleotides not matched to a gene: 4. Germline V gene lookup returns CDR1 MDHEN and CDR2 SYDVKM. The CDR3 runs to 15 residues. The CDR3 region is CASSLASGESYEQYF. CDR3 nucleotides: TGTGCCAGCAGTTTGGCTAGCGGGGAGTCCTACGAGCAGTACTTC.

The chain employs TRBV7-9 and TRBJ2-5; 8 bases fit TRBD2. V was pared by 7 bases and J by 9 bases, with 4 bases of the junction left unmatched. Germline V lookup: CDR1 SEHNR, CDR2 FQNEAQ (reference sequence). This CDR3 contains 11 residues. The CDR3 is CASTRGGAQYF. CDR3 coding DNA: TGTGCCAGCACCCGGGGGGGTGCCCAGTACTTC.

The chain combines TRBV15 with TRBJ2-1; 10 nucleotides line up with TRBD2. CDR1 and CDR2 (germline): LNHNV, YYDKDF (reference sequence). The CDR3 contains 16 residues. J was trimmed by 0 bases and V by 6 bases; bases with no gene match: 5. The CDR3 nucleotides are TGTGCCACCAGGCGAGCGGGGGGGGCCTCCTACAATGAGCAGTTCTTC. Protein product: CATRRAGGASYNEQFF.

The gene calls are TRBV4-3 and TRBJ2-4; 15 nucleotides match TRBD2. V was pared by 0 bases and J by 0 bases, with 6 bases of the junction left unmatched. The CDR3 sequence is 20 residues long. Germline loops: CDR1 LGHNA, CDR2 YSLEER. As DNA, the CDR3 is TGCGCCAGCAGCCAAGAAAAAGGACTAGCGGGGGGGTTAGCCAAAAACATTCAGTACTTC. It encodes CASSQEKGLAGGLAKNIQYF.

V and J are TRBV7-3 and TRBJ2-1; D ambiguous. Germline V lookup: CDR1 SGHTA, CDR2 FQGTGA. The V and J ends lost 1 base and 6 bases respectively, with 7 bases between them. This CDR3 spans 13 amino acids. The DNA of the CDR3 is TGTGCCAGCAGCTTAAGTAGCCTCAATGAGCAGTTCTTC. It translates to CASSLSSLNEQFF.

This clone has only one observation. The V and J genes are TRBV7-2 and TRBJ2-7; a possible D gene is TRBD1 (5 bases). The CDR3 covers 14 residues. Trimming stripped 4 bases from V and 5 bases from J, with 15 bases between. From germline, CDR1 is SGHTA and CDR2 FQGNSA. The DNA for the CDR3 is TGTGCCAGCAGCTCTGCGACAGCCAGCCACGAGCAGTACTTC. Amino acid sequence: CASSSATASHEQYF.

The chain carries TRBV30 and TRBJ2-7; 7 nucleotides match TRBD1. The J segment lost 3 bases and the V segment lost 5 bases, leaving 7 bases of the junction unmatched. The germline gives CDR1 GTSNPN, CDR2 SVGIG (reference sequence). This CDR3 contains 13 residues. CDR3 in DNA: TGTGCCTGGTCCGGGACAGCCTTCTACGAGCAGTACTTC. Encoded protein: CAWSGTAFYEQYF. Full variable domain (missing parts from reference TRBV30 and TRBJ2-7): SQTIHQWPATLVQPVGSPLSLECTVEGTSNPNLYWYRQAAGRGLQLLFYSVGIGQISSEVPQNLSASRPQDRQFILSSKKLLLSDSGFYLCAWSGTAFYEQYFGPGTRLTVT.

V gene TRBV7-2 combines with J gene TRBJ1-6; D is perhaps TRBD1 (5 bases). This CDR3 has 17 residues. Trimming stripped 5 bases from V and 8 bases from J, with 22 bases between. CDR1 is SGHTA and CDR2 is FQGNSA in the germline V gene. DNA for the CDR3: TGTGCCAGCAGCCCTTACAGGACCGCCGTGGGCGATTCACCCCTCCACTTT. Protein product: CASSPYRTAVGDSPLHF.

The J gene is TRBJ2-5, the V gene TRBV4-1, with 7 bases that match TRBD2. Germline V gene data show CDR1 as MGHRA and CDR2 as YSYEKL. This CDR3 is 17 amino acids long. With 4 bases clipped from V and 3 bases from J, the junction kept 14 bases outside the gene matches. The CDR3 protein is CASSPRSTGLVEETQYF. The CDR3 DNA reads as TGCGCCAGCAGCCCCCGGTCCACCGGACTAGTGGAAGAGACCCAGTACTTC.

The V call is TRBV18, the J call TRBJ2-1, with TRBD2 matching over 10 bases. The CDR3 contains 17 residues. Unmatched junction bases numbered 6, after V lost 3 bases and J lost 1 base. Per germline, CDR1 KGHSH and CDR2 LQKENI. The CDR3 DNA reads TGTGCCAGCTCACCGGTCCAACTAGCGGGATCCTACAATGAGCAGTTCTTC. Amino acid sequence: CASSPVQLAGSYNEQFF.

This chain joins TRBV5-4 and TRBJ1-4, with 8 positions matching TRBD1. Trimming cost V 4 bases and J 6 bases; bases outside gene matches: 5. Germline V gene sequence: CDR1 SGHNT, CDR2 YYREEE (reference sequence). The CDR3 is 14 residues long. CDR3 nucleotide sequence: TGTGCCAGCAGCGTAGACAGGGGCCATGAAAAACTGTTTTTT. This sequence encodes CASSVDRGHEKLFF.

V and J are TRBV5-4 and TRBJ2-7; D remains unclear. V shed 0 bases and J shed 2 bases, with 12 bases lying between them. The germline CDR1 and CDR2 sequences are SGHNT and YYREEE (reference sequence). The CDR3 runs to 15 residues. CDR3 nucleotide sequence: TGTGCCAGCAGCTTGGACCTTACTGCCACCTACGAGCAGTACTTC. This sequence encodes CASSLDLTATYEQYF.

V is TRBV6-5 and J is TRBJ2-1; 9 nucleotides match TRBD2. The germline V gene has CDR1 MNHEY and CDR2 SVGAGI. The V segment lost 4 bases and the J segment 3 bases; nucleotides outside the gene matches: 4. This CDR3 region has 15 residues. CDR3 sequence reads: CASSSSTSGYNEQFF. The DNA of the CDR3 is TGTGCCAGCAGTTCCTCGACTAGCGGCTACAATGAGCAGTTCTTC.

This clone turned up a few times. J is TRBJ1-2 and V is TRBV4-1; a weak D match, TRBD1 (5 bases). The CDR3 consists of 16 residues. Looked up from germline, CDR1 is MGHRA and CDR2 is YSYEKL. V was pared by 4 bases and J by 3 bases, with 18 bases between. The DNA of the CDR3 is TGCGCCAGCAGCCCGCCCAGGGCGCAGGGATACTATGGCTACACCTTC. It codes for CASSPPRAQGYYGYTF.

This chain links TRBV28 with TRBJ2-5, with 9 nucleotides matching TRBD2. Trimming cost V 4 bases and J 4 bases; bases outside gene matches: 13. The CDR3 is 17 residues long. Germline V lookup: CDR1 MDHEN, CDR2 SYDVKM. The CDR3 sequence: CASSSQYGTSRVETQYF. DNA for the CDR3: TGTGCCAGCAGTTCTCAGTACGGGACTAGCAGAGTAGAGACCCAGTACTTC. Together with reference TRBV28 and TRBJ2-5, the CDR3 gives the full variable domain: DVKVTQSSRYLVKRTGEKVFLECVQDMDHENMFWYRQDPGLGLRLIYFSYDVKMKEKGDIPEGYSVSREKKERFSLILESASTNQTSMYLCASSSQYGTSRVETQYFGPGTRLLVL.

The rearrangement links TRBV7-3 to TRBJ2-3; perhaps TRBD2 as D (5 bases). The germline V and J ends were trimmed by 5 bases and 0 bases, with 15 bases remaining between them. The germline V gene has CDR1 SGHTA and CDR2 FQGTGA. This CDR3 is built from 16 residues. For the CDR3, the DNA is TGTGCCAGCAGCCCCACTGGCCTAGCTAGCACAGATACGCAGTATTTT. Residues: CASSPTGLASTDTQYF.

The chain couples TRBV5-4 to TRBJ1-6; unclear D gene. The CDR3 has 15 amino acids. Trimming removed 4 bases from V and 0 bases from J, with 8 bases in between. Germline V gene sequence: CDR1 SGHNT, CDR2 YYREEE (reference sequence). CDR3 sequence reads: CASSRESSYNSPLHF. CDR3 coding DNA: TGTGCCAGCAGCAGAGAGAGCTCCTATAATTCACCCCTCCACTTT.

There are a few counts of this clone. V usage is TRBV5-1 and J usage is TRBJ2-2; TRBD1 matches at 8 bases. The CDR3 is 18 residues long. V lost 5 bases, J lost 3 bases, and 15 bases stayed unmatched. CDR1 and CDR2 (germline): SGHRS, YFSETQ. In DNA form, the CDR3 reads TGCGCCAGCAGTCAAAAAACAGGGGGTTGGGTCGACACCGGGGAGCTGTTTTTT. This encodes CASSQKTGGWVDTGELFF.

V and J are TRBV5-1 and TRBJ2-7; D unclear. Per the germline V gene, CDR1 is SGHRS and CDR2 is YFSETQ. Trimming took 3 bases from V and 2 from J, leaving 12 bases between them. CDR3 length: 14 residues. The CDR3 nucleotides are TGCGCCAGCAGCTCCGATCACAGAACCTACGAGCAGTACTTC. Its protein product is CASSSDHRTYEQYF.

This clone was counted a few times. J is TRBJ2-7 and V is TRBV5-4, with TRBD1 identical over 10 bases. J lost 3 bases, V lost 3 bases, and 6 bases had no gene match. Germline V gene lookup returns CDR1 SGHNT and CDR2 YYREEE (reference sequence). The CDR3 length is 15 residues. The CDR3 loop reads CASSYGTGVIYEQYF. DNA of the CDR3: TGTGCCAGCAGCTACGGGACAGGGGTAATCTACGAGCAGTACTTC.

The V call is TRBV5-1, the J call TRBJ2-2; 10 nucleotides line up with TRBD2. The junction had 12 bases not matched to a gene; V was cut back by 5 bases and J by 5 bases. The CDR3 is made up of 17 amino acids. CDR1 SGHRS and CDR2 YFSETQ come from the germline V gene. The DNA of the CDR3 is TGCGCCAGCAGACCTGGCAGCAGCGGGGGGGGGACCGGGGAGCTGTTTTTT. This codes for CASRPGSSGGGTGELFF. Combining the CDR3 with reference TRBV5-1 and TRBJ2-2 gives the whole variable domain KAGVTQTPRYLIKTRGQQVTLSCSPISGHRSVSWYQQTPGQGLQFLFEYFSETQRNKGNFPGRFSGRQFSNSRSEMNVSTLELGDSALYLCASRPGSSGGGTGELFFGEGSRLTVL.

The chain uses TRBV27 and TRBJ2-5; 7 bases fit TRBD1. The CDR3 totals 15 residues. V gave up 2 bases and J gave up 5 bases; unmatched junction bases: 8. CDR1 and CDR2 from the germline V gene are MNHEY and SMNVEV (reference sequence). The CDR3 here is CASSLLGGEYETQYF. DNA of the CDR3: TGTGCCAGCAGTTTACTAGGGGGCGAATATGAGACCCAGTACTTC.